Listed here are 5 T cell receptor beta chains from one sample, sequenced in a study of human T cells and chemical hapten exposure. In TCRdb, the RACE reads were re-called with MiXCR into one record per CDR3 protein. The table includes 250,000 or so distinct CDR3 sequences, roughly 8% detected once. Time point meaning: pre-sensitization, week 0. Indicated treatment: therapeutic diphenylcyclopropenone sensitization with weekly scalp DPC. The source material was whole blood, sampled in connection with sensitization to the hapten diphenylcyclopropenone (DPC). The receptor source for this set is a man between 18 and 29 years old with alopecia areata. Some clones in this sample may be carry-over from other donors' samples.

The J gene is TRBJ1-1, the V gene TRBV10-3; D unclear. The CDR3 is 12 residues long. Germline assignment: CDR1 ENHRY and CDR2 SYGVKD. V was trimmed by 2 bases and J by 7 bases, leaving 8 bases between them. This chain's CDR3 is CAISEGTVEAFF. The CDR3, as DNA: TGTGCCATCAGTGAGGGTACAGTTGAAGCTTTCTTT.

The chain combines TRBV21-1 with TRBJ1-5; the D call in the table, TRBD1, was not verified against the DNA. TRBV21-1 is designated a pseudogene. The CDR3 consists of 13 residues. The CDR3 loop is CASSKAGDQPQHF. The DNA of the CDR3 is TGTGCCAGCAGCAAAGCAGGGGATCAGCCCCAGCATTTT.

A note on this clonotype: A much larger clone lies a single base off, so this may be a read error. The V and J genes are TRBV7-9 and TRBJ1-5; 8 positions agree with TRBD1. The germline gives CDR1 SEHNR, CDR2 FQNEAQ (reference sequence). The CDR3 is made up of 15 amino acids. With 4 bases clipped from V and 3 bases from J, the junction kept 5 bases outside the gene matches. The CDR3: CASSSTGGDNQPQHF. For the CDR3, the DNA is TGTGCCAGCAGCTCTACAGGGGGAGACAATCAGCCCCAGCATTTT.

The chain couples TRBV6-6 to TRBJ1-5; D is unclear. The CDR3 is 13 amino acids. The V gene's germline CDR1 is MNHNY and CDR2 SVGAGI (reference sequence). Trimming pared 7 bases from V and 7 bases from J, leaving 14 bases between. CDR3 residues: CASTPEGRQPQHF. CDR3 nucleotide sequence: TGTGCCAGCACCCCTGAGGGCAGGCAGCCCCAGCATTTT.

This clonotype was counted ten times or more. The rearrangement uses TRBV9 and TRBJ2-3, with 8 positions matching TRBD2. The CDR3 loop spans 14 amino acids. V dropped 4 bases and J dropped 4; count of bases not matched to a gene: 5. Looked up from germline, CDR1 is SGDLS and CDR2 is YYNGEE. CDR3 in amino acids: CASSLTSVADTQYF. The CDR3 bases are TGTGCCAGCAGCCTGACTAGCGTCGCAGATACGCAGTATTTT.